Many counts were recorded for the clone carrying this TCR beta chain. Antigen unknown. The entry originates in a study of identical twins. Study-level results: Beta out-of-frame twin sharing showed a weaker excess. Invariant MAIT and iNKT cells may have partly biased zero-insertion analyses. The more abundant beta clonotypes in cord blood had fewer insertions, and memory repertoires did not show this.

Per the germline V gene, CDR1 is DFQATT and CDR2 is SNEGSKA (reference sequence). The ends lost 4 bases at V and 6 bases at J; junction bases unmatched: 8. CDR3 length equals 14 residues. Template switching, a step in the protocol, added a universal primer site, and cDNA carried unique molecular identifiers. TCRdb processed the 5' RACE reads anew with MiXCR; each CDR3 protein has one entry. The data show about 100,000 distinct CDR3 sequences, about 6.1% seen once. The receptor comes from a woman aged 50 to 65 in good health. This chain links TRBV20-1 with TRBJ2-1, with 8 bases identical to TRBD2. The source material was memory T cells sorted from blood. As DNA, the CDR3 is TGCAGTGCTACTAGCGGGCAGAACGTCAATGAGCAGTTCTTC. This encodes CSATSGQNVNEQFF.